Below, one T cell receptor beta chain is given with its context. TCRdb re-derived calls from the reads in MiXCR, one entry per CDR3 protein. The sample holds a few hundred thousand distinct CDR3 sequences, over 7.5% seen once. This entry is derived from a study of T cell repertoires in cytomegalovirus infection. Study overall: From public TCR beta signatures came an indication of both CMV infection and matching HLA type.

Trimming took 0 bases from V and 4 from J, leaving 8 bases between them. This CDR3 contains 14 residues. Germline CDR1 reads SGHTA; CDR2 reads FQGNSA. The chain links TRBV7-2 to TRBJ2-3; the D gene is possibly TRBD2 (6 bases). Sequencing was performed on PBMCs. The receptor was derived from a human donor in good health (CMV status not recorded). Some clones in this sample may be carry-over from other donors' samples. CDR3 sequence reads: CASSLAGTADTQYF. CDR3 bases: TGTGCCAGCAGCTTAGCAGGGACTGCAGATACGCAGTATTTT.